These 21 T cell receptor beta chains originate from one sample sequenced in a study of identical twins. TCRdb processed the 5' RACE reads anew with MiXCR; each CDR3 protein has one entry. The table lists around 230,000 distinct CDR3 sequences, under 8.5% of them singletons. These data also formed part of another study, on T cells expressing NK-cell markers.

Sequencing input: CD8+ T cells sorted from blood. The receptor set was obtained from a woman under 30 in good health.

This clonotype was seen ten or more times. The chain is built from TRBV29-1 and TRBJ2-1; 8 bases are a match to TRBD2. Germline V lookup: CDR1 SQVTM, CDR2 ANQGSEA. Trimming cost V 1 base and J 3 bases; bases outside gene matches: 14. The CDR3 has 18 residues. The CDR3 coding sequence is TGCAGCGTTGAAGGGCAGGGAGGGCGCGGGAGGCTCTACAATGAGCAGTTCTTC. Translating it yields CSVEGQGGRGRLYNEQFF.

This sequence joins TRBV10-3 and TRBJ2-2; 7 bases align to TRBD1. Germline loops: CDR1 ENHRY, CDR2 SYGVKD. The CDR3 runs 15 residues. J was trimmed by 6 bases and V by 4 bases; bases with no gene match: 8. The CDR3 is CAISGGTDRAGELFF. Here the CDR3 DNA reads TGTGCCATCAGTGGGGGGACAGACCGGGCCGGGGAGCTGTTTTTT.

The CDR3 nucleotides read TGTGCTAGCTTATCTAGCGGGGGCCCGGCCGGGGAGCTGTTTTTT. It specifies CASLSSGGPAGELFF. The V and J genes are TRBV12-5 and TRBJ2-2, with TRBD2 matching 10 bases. Germline V gene sequence: CDR1 LGHNT, CDR2 FRNRAP. V lost 9 bases, J lost 6 bases, and 10 bases stayed unmatched. The CDR3 is 15 amino acids.

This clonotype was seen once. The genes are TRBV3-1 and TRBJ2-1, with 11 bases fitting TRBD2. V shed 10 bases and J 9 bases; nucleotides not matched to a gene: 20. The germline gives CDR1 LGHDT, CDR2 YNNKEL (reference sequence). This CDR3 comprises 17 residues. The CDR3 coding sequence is TGTGCCACCACCAAGCAGGTAGCGGGGGGGCCTGGTAGTGAGCAGTTCTTC. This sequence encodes CATTKQVAGGPGSEQFF.

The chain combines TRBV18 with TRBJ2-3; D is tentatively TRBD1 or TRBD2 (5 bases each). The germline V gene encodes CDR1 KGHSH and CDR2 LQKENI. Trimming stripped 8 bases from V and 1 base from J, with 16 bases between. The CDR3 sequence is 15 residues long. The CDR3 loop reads CASDRDLWGTDTQYF. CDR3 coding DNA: TGTGCCAGCGACCGGGACCTGTGGGGCACAGATACGCAGTATTTT.

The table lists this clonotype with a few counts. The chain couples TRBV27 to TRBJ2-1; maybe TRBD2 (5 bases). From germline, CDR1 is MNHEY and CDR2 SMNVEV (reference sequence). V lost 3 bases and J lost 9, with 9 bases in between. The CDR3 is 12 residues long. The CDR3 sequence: CASSLIEGEQFF. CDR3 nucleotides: TGTGCCAGCAGTTTGATTGAGGGTGAGCAGTTCTTC.

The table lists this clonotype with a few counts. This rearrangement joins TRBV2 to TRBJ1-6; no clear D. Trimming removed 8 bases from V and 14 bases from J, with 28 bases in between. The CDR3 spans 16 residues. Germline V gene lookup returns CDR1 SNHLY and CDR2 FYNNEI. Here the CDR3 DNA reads TGTGCCAGCCGTAAAATACCCCACGGACCCCACTGGACCCTCCACTTT. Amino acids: CASRKIPHGPHWTLHF.

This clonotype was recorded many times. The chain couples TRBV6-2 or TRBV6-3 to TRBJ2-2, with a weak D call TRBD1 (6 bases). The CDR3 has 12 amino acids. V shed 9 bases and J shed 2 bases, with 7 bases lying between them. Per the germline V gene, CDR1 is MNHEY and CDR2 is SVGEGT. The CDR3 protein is CARQGNTGELFF. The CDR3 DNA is TGTGCCAGACAGGGCAACACCGGGGAGCTGTTTTTT.

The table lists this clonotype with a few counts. CDR3 coding DNA: TGCAGCGTTGTTGGAGGGCAGGCTAACACTGAAGCTTTCTTT. It translates to CSVVGGQANTEAFF. This chain links TRBV29-1 with TRBJ1-1; D gene ambiguous. Trimming pared 4 bases from V and 2 bases from J, leaving 14 bases between. The germline gives CDR1 SQVTM, CDR2 ANQGSEA. This CDR3 contains 14 residues.

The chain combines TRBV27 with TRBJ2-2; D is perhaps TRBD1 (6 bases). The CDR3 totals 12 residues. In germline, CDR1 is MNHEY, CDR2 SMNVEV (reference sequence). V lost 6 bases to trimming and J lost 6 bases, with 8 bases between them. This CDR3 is CASRQGSGELFF. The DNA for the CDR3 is TGTGCCAGCAGACAGGGTTCCGGGGAGCTGTTTTTT.

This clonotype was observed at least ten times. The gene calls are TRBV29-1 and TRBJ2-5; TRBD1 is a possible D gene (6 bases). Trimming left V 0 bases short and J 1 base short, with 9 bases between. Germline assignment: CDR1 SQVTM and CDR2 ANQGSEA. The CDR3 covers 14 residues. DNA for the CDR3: TGCAGCGTTGAAGATGGCAGGGGCCAAGAGACCCAGTACTTC. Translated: CSVEDGRGQETQYF.

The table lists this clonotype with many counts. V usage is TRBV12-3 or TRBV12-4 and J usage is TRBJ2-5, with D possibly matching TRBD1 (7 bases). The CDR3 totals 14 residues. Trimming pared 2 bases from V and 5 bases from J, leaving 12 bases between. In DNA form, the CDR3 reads TGTGCCAGCAGTTTACAGGGGGGCAGGGAGACCCAGTACTTC. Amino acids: CASSLQGGRETQYF.

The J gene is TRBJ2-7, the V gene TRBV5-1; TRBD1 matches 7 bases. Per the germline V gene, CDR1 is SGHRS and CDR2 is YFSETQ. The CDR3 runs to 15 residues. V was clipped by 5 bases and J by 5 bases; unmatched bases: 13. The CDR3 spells CASSPSHRGLDEQYF. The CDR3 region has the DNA TGCGCCAGCAGTCCGTCTCACAGGGGTTTAGACGAGCAGTACTTC.

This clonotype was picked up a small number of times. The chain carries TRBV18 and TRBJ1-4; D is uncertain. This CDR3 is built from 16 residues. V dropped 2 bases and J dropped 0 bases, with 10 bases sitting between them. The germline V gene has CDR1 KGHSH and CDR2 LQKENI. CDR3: CASSPWPGATNEKLFF. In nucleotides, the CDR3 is TGTGCCAGCTCACCATGGCCGGGAGCAACTAATGAAAAACTGTTTTTT.

The CDR3 region is CASSESGTSNNEQFF. The DNA for the CDR3 is TGTGCCAGCAGCGAATCCGGGACTAGCAACAATGAGCAGTTCTTC. The V and J genes are TRBV9 and TRBJ2-1, with 9 bases lining up with TRBD2. Germline CDR1 and CDR2: SGDLS and YYNGEE. The V gene end was trimmed by 3 bases and the J gene end by 5 bases; junction bases not matched to a gene: 6. The CDR3 is made up of 15 amino acids.

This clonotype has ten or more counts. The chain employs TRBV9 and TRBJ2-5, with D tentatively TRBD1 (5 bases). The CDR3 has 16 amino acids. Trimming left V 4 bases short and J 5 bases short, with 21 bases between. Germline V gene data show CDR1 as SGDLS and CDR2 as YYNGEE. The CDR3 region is CASSPPVKGLAETQYF. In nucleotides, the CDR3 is TGTGCCAGCAGCCCCCCCGTGAAGGGGTTGGCTGAGACCCAGTACTTC.

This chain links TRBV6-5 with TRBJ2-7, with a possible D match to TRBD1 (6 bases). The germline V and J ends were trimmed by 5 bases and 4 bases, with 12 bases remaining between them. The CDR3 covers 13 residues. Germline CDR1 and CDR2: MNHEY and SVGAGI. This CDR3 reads CASSLQGDYEQYF. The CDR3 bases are TGTGCCAGCAGTCTACAGGGCGATTACGAGCAGTACTTC.

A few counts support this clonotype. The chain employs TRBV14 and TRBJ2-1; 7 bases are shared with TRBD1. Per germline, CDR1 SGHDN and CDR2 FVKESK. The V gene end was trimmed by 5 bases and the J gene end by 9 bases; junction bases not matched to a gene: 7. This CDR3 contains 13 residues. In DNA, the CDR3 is TGTGCCAGCAGCTTGACAGGGAACAGTGAGCAGTTCTTC. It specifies CASSLTGNSEQFF.

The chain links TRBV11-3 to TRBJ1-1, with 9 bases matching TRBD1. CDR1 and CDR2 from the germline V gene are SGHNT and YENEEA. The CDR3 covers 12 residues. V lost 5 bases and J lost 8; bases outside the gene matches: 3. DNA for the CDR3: TGTGCCAGCAGCCGACAGGGGGAGGAAGCTTTCTTT. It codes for CASSRQGEEAFF.

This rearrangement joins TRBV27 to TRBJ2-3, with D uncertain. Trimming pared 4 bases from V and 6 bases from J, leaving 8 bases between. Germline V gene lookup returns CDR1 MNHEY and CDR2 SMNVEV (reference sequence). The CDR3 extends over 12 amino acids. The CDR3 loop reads CASSYRSDTQYF. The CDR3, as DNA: TGTGCCAGCAGTTATAGGTCGGATACGCAGTATTTT.

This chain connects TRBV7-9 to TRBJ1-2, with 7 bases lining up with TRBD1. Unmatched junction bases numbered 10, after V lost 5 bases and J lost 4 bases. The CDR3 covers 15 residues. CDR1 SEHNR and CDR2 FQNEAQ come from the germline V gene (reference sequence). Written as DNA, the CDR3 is TGTGCCAGCAGCCTGGAGGAGGGGGCTGCCTATGGCTACACCTTC. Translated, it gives CASSLEEGAAYGYTF.